Sequencing of this T cell receptor (beta chain) was carried out in a study of technical replicates of blood from a handful of donors. CDR1 is SGHVS and CDR2 is FQNEAQ in the germline V gene. The CDR3 has 13 residues. V shed 0 bases and J shed 3 bases, with 6 bases lying between them. Measured with immunoSEQ multiplex PCR; TCRdb has only the in-frame clones, and not every one. The sample shows over 50,000 clones, roughly 92% of them seen only once. The TCR comes from a human donor in good health. Specimen: T cells isolated from PBMCs. The rearrangement joins TRBV7-8 to TRBJ2-7; no definite D call. The CDR3 nucleotides read TGTGCCAGCAGCTTAGCCCGCGACTACGAGCAGTACTTC. This encodes CASSLARDYEQYF. Filled out from reference TRBV7-8 and TRBJ2-7, the complete variable domain reads GAGVSQSPRYKVAKRGQDVALRCDPISGHVSLFWYQQALGQGPEFLTYFQNEAQLDKSGLPSDRFFAERPEGSVSTLKIQRTQQEDSAVYLCASSLARDYEQYFGPGTRLTVT.